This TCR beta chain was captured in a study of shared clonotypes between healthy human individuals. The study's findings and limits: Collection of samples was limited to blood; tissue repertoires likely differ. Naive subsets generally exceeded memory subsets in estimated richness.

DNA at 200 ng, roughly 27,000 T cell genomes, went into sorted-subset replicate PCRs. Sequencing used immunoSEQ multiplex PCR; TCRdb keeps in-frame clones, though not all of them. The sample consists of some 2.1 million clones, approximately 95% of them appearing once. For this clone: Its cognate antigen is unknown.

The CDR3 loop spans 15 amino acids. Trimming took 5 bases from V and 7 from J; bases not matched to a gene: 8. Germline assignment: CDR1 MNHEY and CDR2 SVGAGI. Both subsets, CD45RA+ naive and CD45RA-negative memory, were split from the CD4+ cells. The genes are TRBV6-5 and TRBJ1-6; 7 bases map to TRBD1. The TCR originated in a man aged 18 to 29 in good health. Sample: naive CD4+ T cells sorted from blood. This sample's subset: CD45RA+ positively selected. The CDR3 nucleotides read TGTGCCAGCAGTCGTCTACAGGGGTGGAATTCACCCCTCCACTTT. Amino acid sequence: CASSRLQGWNSPLHF.